This T cell receptor (beta chain) was recovered during a study of cytomegalovirus exposure and HLA in healthy donors. Study results and caveats: A few CMV-associated chains were confirmed in vitro to be specific for CMV antigens.

On this clone: Its specificity is not known.

V dropped 6 bases and J dropped 4 bases, with 15 bases sitting between them. In germline, CDR1 is LNHDA, CDR2 SQIVND (reference sequence). This CDR3 has 15 residues. Researchers ran the PCR with 60 Vbeta and 13 Jbeta primers. TCRdb's copy holds only in-frame clones and misses some; the assay was immunoSEQ multiplex PCR. The data hold 130,000 or so clones, with 65% to 80% observed a single time. The sequence was collected from a middle-aged woman in good health and CMV-seropositive. The chain couples TRBV19 to TRBJ2-2; a possible D gene is TRBD2 (6 bases). The sequencing sample was made of PBMCs. The CDR3 sequence is CASRPWGDGTGELFF. CDR3 in DNA: TGTGCCAGTAGACCGTGGGGGGACGGCACCGGGGAGCTGTTTTTT.